The 17 T cell receptor beta chains listed next were all sequenced from one sample in a study of shared clonotypes between healthy human individuals. Repertoires were generated with immunoSEQ multiplex PCR, while TCRdb's copy carries only in-frame clones and drops some. The top ten hold 0.39% of the sample, which has 2 million to 2.5 million clones, 85% to 95% seen once. The sequencing sample was made of naive CD4+ T cells from PBMCs. Subset described: CD45RA+ positively selected. These receptors came from a man between 18 and 29 years old in good health. Some clones in this sample may be carry-over from other donors' samples.

The rearrangement links TRBV7-8 to TRBJ2-7, with a tentative D call TRBD1 (5 bases). The CDR3 is made up of 12 amino acids. Trimming cost V 3 bases and J 6 bases, with 9 bases left between them. Per germline, CDR1 SGHVS and CDR2 FQNEAQ. The CDR3 is CASSLGPIEQYF. CDR3 DNA: TGTGCCAGCAGCTTGGGGCCTATCGAGCAGTACTTC.

The CDR3 loop reads CASSFRLAGVDEQFF. In DNA, the CDR3 is TGTGCCAGCAGTTTCCGTCTAGCGGGAGTCGATGAGCAGTTCTTC. This chain uses TRBV27 with TRBJ2-1; the match to TRBD2 covers 10 bases. V shed 3 bases and J 8 bases; nucleotides not matched to a gene: 7. The CDR3 is made up of 15 amino acids. Germline assignment: CDR1 MNHEY and CDR2 SMNVEV (reference sequence).

A single count supports this clone. The chain recombines TRBV28 with TRBJ2-1; a weak D match, TRBD1 (6 bases). V gave up 2 bases and J gave up 3 bases, with 14 bases separating them. The V gene's germline CDR1 is MDHEN and CDR2 SYDVKM. The CDR3 is 16 residues long. The CDR3, as DNA: TGTGCCAGCAGTTTACCGGGACAAGTCCGCTACAATGAGCAGTTCTTC. This codes for CASSLPGQVRYNEQFF.

The chain joins TRBV10-1 to TRBJ1-4; 8 nucleotides align to TRBD1. Germline assignment: CDR1 WNHNN and CDR2 SYGVQD (reference sequence). J was trimmed by 9 bases and V by 6 bases; bases with no gene match: 9. The CDR3 sequence is 14 residues long. Here the CDR3 reads CASSTGTGLQKLFF. DNA of the CDR3: TGCGCCAGCAGCACCGGGACAGGACTCCAAAAACTGTTTTTT.

Concerning this clone itself: Other nucleotide sequences in the sample specify the same CDR3. The chain couples TRBV2 to TRBJ2-5; D remains ambiguous. The CDR3 is 12 residues long. Germline V gene lookup returns CDR1 SNHLY and CDR2 FYNNEI. V lost 6 bases, J lost 0 bases, and 5 bases lay in between. The CDR3 loop reads CASRGNQETQYF. CDR3 nucleotides: TGTGCCAGCAGGGGGAACCAAGAGACCCAGTACTTC.

The table lists this clone with a count of one. The chain couples TRBV28 to TRBJ2-1; 9 bases match TRBD1. The CDR3 loop spans 15 amino acids. Per germline, CDR1 MDHEN and CDR2 SYDVKM. Trimming cost V 4 bases and J 7 bases; bases outside gene matches: 8. DNA for the CDR3: TGTGCCAGCAGTTCCACAAACAGGGGGCGGAATGAGCAGTTCTTC. As protein: CASSSTNRGRNEQFF.

This chain joins TRBV27 and TRBJ2-5; 7 bases are shared with TRBD2. Germline loops: CDR1 MNHEY, CDR2 SMNVEV (reference sequence). V lost 3 bases and J lost 7; bases outside the gene matches: 14. The CDR3 covers 16 residues. The chain's CDR3 is CASSLSGTTTGGTQYF. The CDR3 region has the DNA TGTGCCAGCAGTTTGAGCGGGACTACTACCGGGGGGACCCAGTACTTC.

The chain uses TRBV5-1 and TRBJ2-7; no reliable D call. Trimming shortened V by 3 bases and J by 1 base, and 8 bases separated the two germline ends. The germline V gene has CDR1 SGHRS and CDR2 YFSETQ. The CDR3 has 13 amino acids. DNA of the CDR3: TGCGCCAGCAGCTCCCCGGCATCCTACGAGCAGTACTTC. It specifies CASSSPASYEQYF.

V usage is TRBV2 and J usage is TRBJ2-2; no clear D. The length of the CDR3 is 14 residues. The germline V gene has CDR1 SNHLY and CDR2 FYNNEI. Trimming pared 5 bases from V and 5 bases from J, leaving 12 bases between. CDR3 bases: TGTGCCAGCAGTTTCGAAACTCCTACCGGGGAGCTGTTTTTT. Its translation: CASSFETPTGELFF.

The V and J genes are TRBV15 and TRBJ2-2, with D uncertain. V was cut by 1 base and J by 3 bases, with 9 bases left in between. Looked up from germline, CDR1 is LNHNV and CDR2 is YYDKDF (reference sequence). The CDR3 has 15 amino acids. The chain's CDR3 is CATSRGPGYTGELFF. CDR3 in DNA: TGTGCCACCAGCAGAGGCCCAGGCTACACCGGGGAGCTGTTTTTT.

The gene calls are TRBV5-1 and TRBJ2-7, with D unclear. The CDR3 is 15 residues long. The germline V gene encodes CDR1 SGHRS and CDR2 YFSETQ. Trimming cost V 2 bases and J 7 bases, with 19 bases left between them. The CDR3 sequence is CASSFMAATGQEQYF. The CDR3 DNA reads TGCGCCAGCAGCTTTATGGCAGCAACTGGGCAGGAGCAGTACTTC.

About this clone itself: This same CDR3 is encoded by further DNA sequences in the sample. The chain uses TRBV2 and TRBJ2-2; 11 nucleotides line up with TRBD1. Germline-derived CDR1 and CDR2 are SNHLY and FYNNEI. The CDR3 runs 15 residues. The V and J ends lost 5 bases and 5 bases, in that order; junction bases with no gene match: 4. CDR3 bases: TGTGCCAGCAGTCCCGGACAGGGGGCTACCGGGGAGCTGTTTTTT. This gives the protein CASSPGQGATGELFF.

The rearrangement links TRBV10-3 to TRBJ2-3; TRBD2 matches at 10 bases. Germline loops: CDR1 ENHRY, CDR2 SYGVKD. CDR3 length equals 15 residues. The V and J ends lost 6 bases and 0 bases, in that order; junction bases with no gene match: 3. This CDR3 reads CAIRGLATSTDTQYF. The CDR3 DNA is TGTGCCATCAGGGGACTAGCGACTAGCACAGATACGCAGTATTTT.

The chain combines TRBV28 with TRBJ2-1; D perhaps matches TRBD2 (6 bases). The CDR3 runs to 15 residues. V lost 5 bases and J 3 bases, leaving 14 bases between the germline ends. From germline, CDR1 is MDHEN and CDR2 SYDVKM. This CDR3 reads CASSEAAGYYNEQFF. Here the CDR3 DNA reads TGTGCCAGCAGTGAGGCGGCGGGATACTACAATGAGCAGTTCTTC.

The sample holds one count of this clone. The chain joins TRBV5-4 to TRBJ2-2, with D perhaps assigned TRBD1 or TRBD2 (5 bases each). Germline V gives CDR1 SGHNT, CDR2 YYREEE (reference sequence). The CDR3 contains 14 residues. Trimming removed 4 bases at V and 3 bases at J, with 10 bases between. Here the CDR3 reads CASSTGTDTGELFF. CDR3 DNA sequence: TGTGCCAGCAGCACCGGGACCGACACCGGGGAGCTGTTTTTT.

The table lists this clone with a count of one. The chain carries TRBV9 and TRBJ1-1; 8 nucleotides align to TRBD1. After removal of 4 bases from V and 1 base from J, the junction contained 9 bases not matched to a gene. Per germline, CDR1 SGDLS and CDR2 YYNGEE. CDR3 length: 16 residues. This CDR3 is CASSPQLQGGNTEAFF. CDR3 sequence (DNA): TGTGCCAGCAGCCCCCAACTACAGGGGGGGAACACTGAAGCTTTCTTT.

J is TRBJ2-3 and V is TRBV6-1; 7 bases are shared with TRBD2. The CDR3 is 18 residues long. Trimming cost V 0 bases and J 5 bases; bases outside gene matches: 14. In germline, CDR1 is MNHNS, CDR2 SASEGT. The CDR3 loop is CASSEAFGGRGGKDTQYF. DNA for the CDR3: TGTGCCAGCAGTGAAGCGTTTGGCGGGAGAGGAGGTAAAGATACGCAGTATTTT.